This T cell receptor beta chain was identified during a study of radiation and T cells in renal cell carcinoma. Study details: Nephrectomy followed 15 Gy stereotactic body radiation by 4 weeks.

As to this clone: Its antigen is as yet unknown.

Broader study findings: No pretreatment tumor biopsies were available for baseline clonotypes.

Per the germline V gene, CDR1 is LNHDA and CDR2 is SQIVND (reference sequence). Trimming at V came to 1 base and at J to 8 bases, leaving 12 bases not matched to a gene. The CDR3 is 16 amino acids. The method was immunoSEQ multiplex PCR; TCRdb's version includes in-frame clones alone and lacks a portion of them. The data show around 60,000 clones, just over 75% seen once. Time point in this sample: blood 2 weeks post-SBRT. Treatment described: 15 Gy SBRT to primary tumor, nephrectomy 4 weeks later. After SBRT, blood was collected at 2 and 4 weeks, plus baseline. The patient's renal cell carcinoma had clear cell pathology.

The specimen comprised blood, sampled from a patient whose treatment included radiotherapy and nephrectomy. The chain is built from TRBV19 and TRBJ1-2; 8 bases are a match to TRBD1. This sequence was found in a man in his 60s with renal cell carcinoma. CDR3 DNA: TGTGCCAGTAGTATAGCCTCGGGTGTAGGGACAGGAGGCTACACCTTC. It translates to CASSIASGVGTGGYTF.